Sequencing of this T cell receptor (beta chain) was carried out in a study of T cell responses to AZD1222 COVID-19 vaccine. General observations from the study: A mostly white British donor set with more females was recruited, and clonal diversity was possibly underestimated.

The method was immunoSEQ multiplex PCR; TCRdb's version includes in-frame clones alone and lacks a portion of them. The sample gives roughly 80,000 clones, about 83% of which show up once; 11% is in the top ten. As concerns this clone: The target antigen is unknown.

After removal of 6 bases from V and 4 bases from J, the junction contained 9 bases not matched to a gene. This CDR3 contains 15 residues. Germline CDR1 MNHEY, CDR2 SVGEGT. The V call is TRBV6-2 or TRBV6-3, the J call TRBJ2-1; 7 bases match TRBD2. The origin of this receptor is an adult who received the AZD1222 COVID-19 vaccine. The material sequenced was peripheral blood, taken 28 days after the second AZD1222 dose. CDR3 DNA: TGTGCCAGCAGCCCACTAGCGTCCCCTTACAATGAGCAGTTCTTC. This encodes CASSPLASPYNEQFF.